What follows are 2 T cell receptor beta chains derived from one specimen sequenced in a study of blood T cells in healthy people across ages. Primers used in a second PCR of roughly 7 to 11 cycles were a sample-barcoded 5' primer and a J-beta primer mix. Using its own MiXCR run on the 5' RACE reads, TCRdb lists one record per CDR3 protein. This sample yields roughly 1,700,000 distinct CDR3 sequences, of which under 30% are seen a single time; 7% to 9% belongs to the top ten. Sequenced material: blood. The receptors shown here come from a woman aged 25 to 39 in good health.

The chain carries TRBV12-5 and TRBJ1-2; the D gene is possibly TRBD1 (5 bases). V lost 9 bases and J 4 bases, leaving 15 bases between the germline ends. Germline V lookup: CDR1 LGHNT, CDR2 FRNRAP. The CDR3 totals 13 residues. The CDR3 DNA follows: TGTGCTAGCGGGGGGATGGAGCTCTATGGCTACACCTTC. This sequence encodes CASGGMELYGYTF.

In the case of this clonotype: A much larger clone sits a single nucleotide away, making a read error possible. The chain couples TRBV12-3 or TRBV12-4 to TRBJ2-4; no clear D. The length of the CDR3 is 12 residues. Trimming pared 6 bases from V and 13 bases from J, leaving 16 bases between. The CDR3 loop reads CASSQRWDEQYF. The CDR3, as DNA: TGTGCCAGCAGCCAGAGGTGGGATGAGCAGTACTTC.